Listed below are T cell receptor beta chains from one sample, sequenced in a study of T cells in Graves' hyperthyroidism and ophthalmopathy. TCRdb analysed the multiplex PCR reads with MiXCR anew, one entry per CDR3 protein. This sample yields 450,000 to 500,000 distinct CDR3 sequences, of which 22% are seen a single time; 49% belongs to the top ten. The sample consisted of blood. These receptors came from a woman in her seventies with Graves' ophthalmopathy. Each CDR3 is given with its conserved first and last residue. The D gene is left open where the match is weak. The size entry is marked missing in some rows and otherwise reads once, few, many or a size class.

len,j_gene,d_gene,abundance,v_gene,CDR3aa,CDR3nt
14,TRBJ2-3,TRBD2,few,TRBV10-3,CATRSGAGPDTQYF,TGTGCCACCCGAAGCGGGGCCGGGCCAGATACGCAGTATTTT
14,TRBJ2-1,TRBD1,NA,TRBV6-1,CASRKQGSYNEQFF,TGTGCCAGCAGAAAACAGGGGTCCTACAATGAGCAGTTCTTC
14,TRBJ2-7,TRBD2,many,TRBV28,CASSVAGTILTQYF,TGTGCCAGCAGTGTCGCCGGGACTATACTCACACAGTACTTC
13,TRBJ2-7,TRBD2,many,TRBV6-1,CASLGTRSYEQYF,TGTGCCAGCCTCGGGACTAGGTCCTACGAGCAGTACTTC
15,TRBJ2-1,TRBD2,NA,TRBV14,CASSQVGLGNNEQFF,TGTGCCAGCAGCCAAGTAGGACTAGGAAATAATGAGCAGTTCTTC
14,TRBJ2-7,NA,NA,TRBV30,CAWERKLATYEQYF,TGTGCCTGGGAGAGAAAACTAGCAACCTACGAGCAGTACTTC
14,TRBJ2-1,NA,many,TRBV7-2,CASSLGGARKEQFF,TGTGCCAGCAGCTTGGGCGGAGCTAGGAAAGAGCAGTTCTTC
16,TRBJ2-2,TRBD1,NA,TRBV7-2,CASSLVRGSLTGELFF,TGTGCCAGCAGCTTAGTCAGGGGGTCGCTCACCGGGGAGCTGTTTTTT
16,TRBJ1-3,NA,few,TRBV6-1,CASSRGGIGSGNTIYF,TGTGCCAGCAGCCGAGGGGGTATCGGCTCTGGAAACACCATATATTTT
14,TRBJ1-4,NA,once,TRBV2,CASKRVTTNEKLFF,TGTGCCAGCAAAAGAGTCACAACTAATGAAAAACTGTTTTTT
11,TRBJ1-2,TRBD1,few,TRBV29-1,CSVWDSDGYTF,TGCAGCGTTTGGGACAGTGATGGCTACACCTTC
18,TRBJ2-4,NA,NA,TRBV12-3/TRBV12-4,CASSLGGASPFAKNIQYF,TGTGCCAGCAGTTTAGGTGGGGCCTCTCCCTTCGCCAAAAACATTCAGTACTTC
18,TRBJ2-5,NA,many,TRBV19,CASSISGLADQKRGTQYF,TGTGCCAGTAGTATCTCGGGATTAGCGGACCAGAAGAGGGGGACCCAGTACTTC
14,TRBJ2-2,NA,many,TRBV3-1,CASSRFSNTGELFF,TGTGCCAGCAGCCGCTTTAGTAACACCGGGGAGCTGTTTTTT
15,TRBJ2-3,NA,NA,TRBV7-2,CASSLSSISTDTQYF,TGTGCCAGCAGCTTATCGAGTATATCCACAGATACGCAGTATTTT
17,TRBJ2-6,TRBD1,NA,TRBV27,CASSLWGQGSGANVLTF,TGTGCCAGCAGTTTATGGGGACAGGGTTCTGGGGCCAACGTCCTGACTTTC
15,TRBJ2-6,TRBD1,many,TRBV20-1,CSAGTGETGANVLTF,TGCAGTGCTGGCACAGGGGAGACTGGGGCCAACGTCCTGACTTTC
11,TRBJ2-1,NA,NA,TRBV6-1,CASNRNNEQFF,TGTGCCAGCAATAGAAACAATGAGCAGTTCTTC